The rows below give T cell receptor beta chains drawn from one sample of a study of T cell responses to AZD1222 COVID-19 vaccine. Generated by immunoSEQ multiplex PCR, the TCRdb table keeps only in-frame clones and is missing some. The data hold about 97,000 clones, with roughly 84% observed a single time. Here the sequenced sample was peripheral blood, taken on day 0 of AZD1222 vaccination. Receptors were obtained from an adult in good health. CDR3s include the opening cysteine and the closing phenylalanine or tryptophan. D genes are given only for firm matches. The listing skips clone size in some rows; elsewhere it reads once, few, many or a size class.

>.|TRBJ1-2|11|.|TRBV3-1/TRBV3-2
CASSQVGGYTF
TGTGCCAGCAGCCAAGTAGGTGGCTACACCTTC
>.|TRBJ2-7|16|TRBD2|TRBV5-1
CASSPQGAGGYGEQYF
TGCGCCAGCAGCCCACAGGGAGCGGGAGGTTATGGGGAGCAGTACTTC
>.|TRBJ1-2|12|TRBD1|TRBV29-1
CSVVTGGYGYTF
TGCAGCGTTGTAACAGGGGGCTATGGCTACACCTTC
>.|TRBJ1-5|14|TRBD1|TRBV5-1
CASSMGQAGEPQHF
TGCGCCAGCAGCATGGGACAGGCAGGAGAGCCCCAGCATTTT
>.|TRBJ1-5|15|.|TRBV5-1
CASSWRGEGNQPQHF
TGCGCCAGCAGCTGGCGGGGGGAGGGCAATCAGCCCCAGCATTTT
>.|TRBJ1-3|15|.|TRBV7-8
CASSHRTVSGNTIYF
TGTGCCAGCAGCCACAGGACAGTCTCTGGAAACACCATATATTTT
>.|TRBJ1-1|14|TRBD1|TRBV10-3
CAIMKTGGNTEAFF
TGTGCCATCATGAAAACAGGGGGAAACACTGAAGCTTTCTTT
>.|TRBJ1-4|15|TRBD1|TRBV18
CASSPRPDRAEKLFF
TGTGCCAGCTCACCGCGCCCAGACAGGGCCGAAAAACTGTTTTTT
>.|TRBJ1-1|13|.|TRBV19
CASSQVRNTEAFF
TGTGCCAGTAGCCAAGTCAGGAACACTGAAGCTTTCTTT
>once|TRBJ2-1|16|TRBD2|TRBV28
CASTSGGTSGFNEQFF
TGTGCCAGCACCTCAGGAGGGACTAGCGGCTTCAATGAGCAGTTCTTC
>.|TRBJ2-1|14|TRBD1|TRBV6-4
CASSITTGHFEQFF
TGTGCCAGCAGTATCACGACAGGGCATTTTGAGCAGTTCTTC
>few|TRBJ2-1|13|TRBD1|TRBV13
CASSLNRGSEQFF
TGTGCCAGCAGCTTAAACAGGGGCAGTGAGCAGTTCTTC
>.|TRBJ2-7|15|TRBD1|TRBV4-3
CASSQDRQGDYEQYF
TGCGCCAGCAGCCAAGATAGACAGGGAGACTACGAGCAGTACTTC
>.|TRBJ2-7|13|.|TRBV2
CASGAEGFGEQYF
TGTGCCAGCGGGGCGGAGGGCTTTGGCGAGCAGTACTTC
>.|TRBJ1-3|21|.|TRBV21-1
CASSKESGWLIGTYSGNTIYF
TGTGCCAGCAGCAAAGAATCAGGGTGGCTTATCGGCACCTACTCTGGAAACACCATATATTTT